Following are 8 T cell receptor beta chains from one sample sequenced in a study of Graves' ophthalmopathy and Graves' hyperthyroidism. Amplification of TCR beta CDR3 regions used RNA transcripts. HTBI primers primed a first-round RT-PCR, and a second-round multiplex PCR followed. Each CDR3 protein gets one entry after TCRdb re-called the multiplex PCR reads with MiXCR. The sample yields approximately 640,000 distinct CDR3 sequences, more than 40% seen once. The sample comprised peripheral blood. These receptors came from an adult man with Graves' ophthalmopathy.

The chain has TRBV5-6 and TRBJ2-7; D is uncertain. The CDR3 sequence is 13 residues long. Trimming left V 4 bases short and J 3 bases short, with 11 bases between. Germline lookup yields CDR1 SGHDT and CDR2 YYEEEE. The CDR3 reads CASSPPESYEQYF. CDR3 nucleotides: TGTGCCAGCAGCCCACCAGAAAGCTACGAGCAGTACTTC.

This sequence joins TRBV7-3 and TRBJ1-2; 7 bases are shared with TRBD1. The CDR3 totals 15 residues. Germline CDR1 and CDR2: SGHTA and FQGTGA. The V segment lost 5 bases and the J segment 10 bases; nucleotides outside the gene matches: 16. The CDR3 nucleotides read TGTGCCAGCAGCGTTGTGACAGGGCCTCTAATTGTCTACACCTTC. Its translation is CASSVVTGPLIVYTF. Variable domain in full (rest from reference TRBV7-3 and TRBJ1-2): GAGVSQTPSNKVTEKGKYVELRCDPISGHTALYWYRQSLGQGPEFLIYFQGTGAADDSGLPNDRFFAVRPEGSVSTLKIQRTERGDSAVYLCASSVVTGPLIVYTFGSGTRLTVV.

The V call is TRBV29-1, the J call TRBJ2-7; D uncertain. The length of the CDR3 is 13 residues. The V gene's germline CDR1 is SQVTM and CDR2 ANQGSEA. Between the trimmed V and J ends, which lost 3 bases and 4 bases, there was a span of 13 bases. This chain's CDR3 is CSVESAVSYEQYF. The CDR3 nucleotides read TGCAGCGTTGAGTCCGCGGTTAGTTACGAGCAGTACTTC.

With respect to this clonotype: At one of its ends the junction is not consistent with the germline gene, which may arise from a read error. The chain is built from TRBV6-5 and TRBJ1-1, with a tentative D call TRBD1 (5 bases). The CDR3 is 14 amino acids. Per the germline V gene, CDR1 is MNHEY and CDR2 is SVGAGI. CDR3 protein: CASSPQGSDTEASF. The CDR3 bases are TGTGCCAGCTCACCGCAGGGTTCCGACACTGAAGCTTCCTTT.

This clonotype was seen repeatedly, ten times or more. The rearrangement joins TRBV9 to TRBJ1-1; D remains ambiguous. The germline V gene encodes CDR1 SGDLS and CDR2 YYNGEE. V was pared by 3 bases and J by 2 bases, with 8 bases between. This CDR3 contains 13 residues. The CDR3 here is CASSEDGNTEAFF. CDR3 nucleotides: TGTGCCAGCAGCGAGGACGGAAACACTGAAGCTTTCTTT.

The rearrangement uses TRBV30 and TRBJ2-5, with TRBD1 matching over 7 bases. The J segment lost 5 bases and the V segment lost 5 bases, leaving 8 bases of the junction unmatched. The CDR3 is made up of 13 amino acids. Germline V CDR1 and CDR2: GTSNPN, SVGIG (reference sequence). This chain's CDR3 is CAWATTGVETQYF. Written as DNA, the CDR3 is TGTGCCTGGGCCACTACAGGGGTTGAGACCCAGTACTTC.

The rearrangement joins TRBV14 to TRBJ1-5, with TRBD1 matching over 7 bases. Germline values: CDR1 SGHDN, CDR2 FVKESK. This CDR3 is built from 16 residues. The V and J ends lost 4 bases and 0 bases, in that order; junction bases with no gene match: 6. CDR3 sequence (DNA): TGTGCCAGCAGCCGACAGGGCCTAAATAGCAATCAGCCCCAGCATTTT. It specifies CASSRQGLNSNQPQHF.

This sequence joins TRBV10-2 and TRBJ1-2; tentative D call: TRBD1 (5 bases). The CDR3 runs 13 residues. CDR1 WSHSY and CDR2 SAAADI come from the germline V gene. V shed 2 bases and J shed 4 bases, with 8 bases lying between them. The CDR3 loop is CASSERTFYGYTF. The CDR3 coding sequence is TGCGCCAGCAGTGAGCGGACATTCTATGGCTACACCTTC.